This T cell receptor beta chain stems from a study of cytomegalovirus exposure and HLA in healthy donors. Overall study findings and caveats: High specificity and sensitivity for cytomegalovirus status were reported for the classifier. Cytomegalovirus association was listed for around 170 TCR beta chains. In vitro testing confirmed three CMV-associated chains as specific for CMV antigens. In a later analysis, TCR beta V- and J-gene trimming showed a link to a missense DCLRE1C variant.

A remark on this clone: Its antigen is currently unknown.

V lost 0 bases to trimming and J lost 3 bases; unmatched junction nucleotides: 3. This CDR3 is 15 amino acids long. Germline lookup yields CDR1 SGHRS and CDR2 YFSETQ. Primers for the PCR totalled 60 Vbeta and 13 Jbeta. Measured with immunoSEQ multiplex PCR; TCRdb has only the in-frame clones, and not every one. The sample has some 80,000 clones, roughly a tenth seen once. The chain carries TRBV5-1 and TRBJ2-3, with 8 bases that match TRBD1. The origin of this receptor is a man in his 60s in good health and CMV-seropositive. The sample taken for sequencing was PBMCs. CDR3: CASSLEDRVTDTQYF. The DNA of the CDR3 is TGCGCCAGCAGCTTGGAGGACAGGGTAACAGATACGCAGTATTTT.